This is a list of T cell receptor beta chains from one sample in a study of blood T cell repertoires in COVID-19. Clones were read by immunoSEQ multiplex PCR, and TCRdb kept only the in-frame ones, dropping some. The table records fewer than 350,000 clones, 80% to 95% of them present only once. The sample consisted of peripheral blood. These receptors were obtained from a woman in her twenties or thirties with COVID-19, enrolled during active disease. Each CDR3 is given with its conserved first and last residue. The order of the fields is D gene, CDR3 length, V gene, clone size, J gene, CDR3 protein, CDR3 DNA. A D gene is named only where the DNA matches it firmly. Size tells how often a clone was seen (once, few, many) or the class of an expanded clone, and some rows leave it out.

NA	12	TRBV4-2	once	TRBJ2-3	CASSQDSDTQYF	TGTGCCAGCAGCCAAGACTCAGATACGCAGTATTTT
NA	15	TRBV2	few	TRBJ1-2	CASSLDKTRGYGYTF	TGTGCCAGCAGCCTTGATAAGACGCGGGGCTATGGCTACACCTTC
NA	15	TRBV28	NA	TRBJ1-1	CASHSRDKLNTEAFF	TGTGCCAGCCATTCCCGGGACAAGCTGAACACTGAAGCTTTCTTT
TRBD1	15	TRBV19	once	TRBJ1-1	CASSMQGATNTEAFF	TGTGCCAGTAGTATGCAGGGGGCAACGAACACTGAAGCTTTCTTT
NA	14	TRBV5-4	once	TRBJ1-4	CASSLRGDYEKLFF	TGTGCCAGCAGCCTCAGGGGAGACTATGAAAAACTGTTTTTT
NA	13	TRBV6-5	NA	TRBJ1-4	CATSIGGGEKLFF	TGTGCCACCTCTATTGGGGGGGGTGAAAAACTGTTTTTT
NA	15	TRBV5-6	NA	TRBJ1-6	CASSWGSGGYSPLHF	TGTGCCAGCAGCTGGGGCTCGGGGGGCTATTCACCCCTCCACTTT
NA	14	TRBV3-1/TRBV3-2	once	TRBJ2-4	CASSQGLAKNIQYF	TGTGCCAGCAGCCAAGGGCTAGCCAAAAACATTCAGTACTTC
NA	15	TRBV3-1/TRBV3-2	NA	TRBJ2-7	CASSQVSRGNHEQYF	TGTGCCAGCAGCCAAGTGTCGCGGGGAAACCACGAGCAGTACTTC
TRBD1	18	TRBV25-1	NA	TRBJ2-6	CASSATGGAGSGANVLTF	TGTGCCAGCAGTGCCACAGGGGGCGCTGGGTCTGGGGCCAACGTCCTGACTTTC
NA	17	TRBV18	NA	TRBJ1-2	CASSPGRGPTGVYGYTF	TGTGCCAGCTCACCTGGAAGGGGCCCTACAGGTGTATATGGCTACACCTTC
TRBD1	15	TRBV30	NA	TRBJ1-2	CAWTRAGTGVFGYTF	TGTGCCTGGACTAGAGCCGGGACAGGGGTTTTCGGCTACACCTTC
TRBD2	20	TRBV4-1	once	TRBJ2-5	CASSLRDQGWTGTSQETQYF	TGCGCCAGCAGCCTAAGGGACCAAGGTTGGACCGGGACTAGCCAAGAGACCCAGTACTTC
TRBD1	13	TRBV6-6	NA	TRBJ1-2	CASSYGQGRGYTF	TGTGCCAGCAGTTACGGACAGGGCAGGGGCTACACCTTC
NA	16	TRBV19	NA	TRBJ2-7	CASSAVVDSFSYEQYF	TGTGCCAGTAGTGCCGTCGTCGACAGTTTTTCCTACGAGCAGTACTTC
NA	15	TRBV30	NA	TRBJ1-6	CAWSAAGAGGSPLHF	TGTGCCTGGAGTGCAGCAGGCGCCGGGGGTTCACCCCTCCACTTT
NA	15	TRBV19	NA	TRBJ2-7	CASSISAGVTYEQYF	TGTGCCAGTAGTATATCCGCCGGGGTAACCTACGAGCAGTACTTC
NA	14	TRBV6-5	NA	TRBJ1-2	CASSPPKQGYGYTF	TGTGCCAGCAGCCCCCCAAAGCAGGGCTATGGCTACACCTTC
NA	16	TRBV28	once	TRBJ1-1	CASSFLGGGKDTEAFF	TGTGCCAGCAGTTTTTTAGGTGGGGGGAAGGACACTGAAGCTTTCTTT
NA	15	TRBV2	NA	TRBJ1-6	CASSEDRANNSPLHF	TGTGCCAGCAGTGAAGACAGGGCCAATAATTCACCCCTCCACTTT
NA	13	TRBV4-3	NA	TRBJ1-1	CASSQSRQGGAFF	TGCGCCAGCAGCCAAAGCCGGCAGGGAGGTGCTTTCTTT
NA	14	TRBV4-2	NA	TRBJ1-1	CASSQDQGSTEAFF	TGTGCCAGCAGCCAAGATCAGGGATCGACTGAAGCTTTCTTT
TRBD1	15	TRBV28	NA	TRBJ1-1	CASSLGGGPNTEAFF	TGTGCCAGCAGTTTAGGAGGGGGCCCGAACACTGAAGCTTTCTTT
NA	13	TRBV6-6	once	TRBJ2-6	CASRVLGANVLTF	TGTGCCAGCAGGGTACTCGGGGCCAACGTCCTGACTTTC
TRBD1	14	TRBV29-1	NA	TRBJ2-1	CTSQGVSSYNEQFF	TGCACCTCACAGGGGGTGTCCTCCTACAATGAGCAGTTCTTC
NA	14	TRBV10-1	NA	TRBJ2-2	CASRQAANTGELFF	TGCGCCAGCAGGCAGGCAGCGAACACCGGGGAGCTGTTTTTT
NA	12	TRBV3-1/TRBV3-2	NA	TRBJ2-1	CASSQGGIEQFF	TGTGCCAGCAGCCAAGGAGGTATAGAGCAGTTCTTC
NA	16	TRBV18	NA	TRBJ1-3	CASSPELTASGNTIYF	TGTGCCAGCTCACCAGAATTGACAGCTTCTGGAAACACCATATATTTT
NA	15	TRBV3-1/TRBV3-2	NA	TRBJ1-1	CASSHGETLNTEAFF	TGTGCCAGCAGCCACGGGGAAACCCTGAACACTGAAGCTTTCTTT
NA	17	TRBV4-3	once	TRBJ2-3	CASSQDGFAGRPDTQYF	TGCGCCAGCAGCCAAGATGGATTTGCCGGGAGACCAGATACGCAGTATTTT
TRBD2	15	TRBV19	once	TRBJ2-4	CASSMWREVKNIQYF	TGTGCCAGTAGTATGTGGCGGGAGGTCAAAAACATTCAGTACTTC
NA	16	TRBV9	NA	TRBJ2-1	CASSAGTGTHYNEQFF	TGTGCCAGCAGCGCGGGTACCGGGACTCACTACAATGAGCAGTTCTTC
NA	13	TRBV20-1	NA	TRBJ2-7	CSASPTTYYEQYF	TGCAGTGCTAGTCCGACTACCTACTACGAGCAGTACTTC
NA	12	TRBV24-1	NA	TRBJ1-2	CATSSGTNGYTF	TGTGCCACCAGCTCCGGGACTAATGGCTACACCTTC
TRBD2	16	TRBV4-1	NA	TRBJ2-5	CASSQVLAGGPETQYF	TGCGCCAGCAGCCAAGTTCTAGCGGGAGGGCCGGAGACCCAGTACTTC
NA	13	TRBV19	NA	TRBJ2-5	CASSRPSEKTQYF	TGTGCCAGCTCTCGTCCCAGCGAAAAGACCCAGTACTTC
NA	13	TRBV29-1	NA	TRBJ1-1	CSVESQGGTEAFF	TGCAGCGTTGAATCCCAGGGCGGTACTGAAGCTTTCTTT
TRBD1	12	TRBV19	NA	TRBJ1-2	CASTNRGGGYTF	TGTGCCAGTACAAACAGGGGAGGAGGCTACACCTTC
TRBD2	17	TRBV5-4	NA	TRBJ2-5	CASSTRPLLAAQETQYF	TGTGCCAGCAGCACCCGCCCGCTACTAGCGGCCCAAGAGACCCAGTACTTC
TRBD1	14	TRBV24-1	NA	TRBJ1-5	CATSPTGDARAQHF	TGTGCCACCAGCCCTACAGGGGACGCGAGAGCCCAGCATTTT
TRBD2	14	TRBV19	once	TRBJ2-1	CASKLAGPYNEQFF	TGTGCCAGTAAGTTAGCGGGGCCCTACAATGAGCAGTTCTTC
NA	13	TRBV21-1	NA	TRBJ1-1	CASLTGWNTEAFF	TGTGCCAGCTTGACAGGGTGGAACACTGAAGCTTTCTTT